This T cell receptor beta chain was identified during a study of cytomegalovirus exposure and HLA in healthy donors. Study summary: There were roughly 120 million unique TCR beta sequences, drawn from some 180 million T cells, in an earlier analysis. Notes on the study in general: TCR beta chains numbering under 200 were designated cytomegalovirus-associated.

Despite likely unrecorded immune exposures, the donors were nominally healthy at the time of sampling. The PCR contained 60 Vbeta and 13 Jbeta primers. Profiled with immunoSEQ multiplex PCR; TCRdb holds only in-frame clones, not every one. In total, the table holds about 130,000 clones. In the case of this clone: Its specificity is not known.

The source is a man younger than 35 in good health and CMV-seronegative. The sequencing input was PBMCs.

In DNA, the CDR3 is TGCGCCAGCAGCCAAGATACTAGCGGGAGGTCGGCCTCCTACAATGAGCAGTTCTTC. Protein: CASSQDTSGRSASYNEQFF. This sequence joins TRBV4-3 and TRBJ2-1; 12 positions match TRBD2. The CDR3 is 19 amino acids. The J segment lost 0 bases and the V segment lost 0 bases, leaving 6 bases of the junction unmatched. The germline gives CDR1 LGHNA, CDR2 YSLEER.